Reported below is one TCR beta chain. Its antigen remains unknown. The diagnostic criteria for definite or probable disease, as recently defined, were met by the patients with Susac syndrome. Random hexamers were used to reverse transcribe an amount of roughly 0.45 to 1 ug RNA. Multiplex PCR with immunoSEQ amplified the TCR beta CDR3 across 54 Vbeta and 13 Jbeta. Each CDR3 protein gets one entry after TCRdb re-called the immunoSEQ multiplex PCR reads with MiXCR. The sample lists fewer than 140,000 distinct CDR3 sequences; roughly 94% were seen once. The data were obtained in a study of CD8 T cells in Susac syndrome. The germline V gene has CDR1 SQVTM and CDR2 ANQGSEA. The CDR3 totals 18 residues. V lost 1 base to trimming and J lost 0 bases; unmatched junction nucleotides: 8. Notes on the study in general: Among people with Susac, CD8+ clonal expansion was greatest in TEMRA cells and active patients.

This clonotype originated in a human donor with Susac syndrome. The chain uses TRBV29-1 and TRBJ2-2; 10 bases align to TRBD2. Sequenced input: CD8+ T cells from PBMCs. Written as DNA, the CDR3 is TGCAGCGTTGAAGGGGCTAGCGGGGGCACCGCGAACACCGGGGAGCTGTTTTTT. It translates to CSVEGASGGTANTGELFF.